This T cell receptor beta chain was captured in a study of regulatory T cells in long-lasting Graves disease. Library construction for TCR beta used iRepertoire HTBI primers and Arm-PCR of CDR3 regions. TCRdb used MiXCR to reprocess the multiplex PCR reads, holding one entry per CDR3 protein. Of hundreds of thousands of distinct CDR3 sequences in the sample, about 16% were seen once. As to this clonotype: Its antigen is unknown.

V was shortened by 6 bases and J by 0 bases, with 18 bases between the two germline ends. The CDR3 runs 15 residues. The germline gives CDR1 DFQATT, CDR2 SNEGSKA (reference sequence). Regarding time point: newly diagnosed GD, antithyroid drugs for less than 3 months. Extracted PBMC RNA gave rise to the TCR library. Overall study results and limits: Persistent disease samples used TRBV28, TRBJ1-2 and TRBJ2-5 preferentially.

These data also formed part of another study, on T cells in Graves' hyperthyroidism and ophthalmopathy. As that study records: Diagnosis of hyperthyroidism was new in patients aged 18 to 65, and its duration was under 2 months. Diagnosing involved the use of clinical symptoms, serum thyroxine and TRAb, thyroid ultrasound and orbital computed tomography. In the analysis, a 13 V-J model separated ophthalmopathy from stable hyperthyroidism.

The starting material was peripheral blood mononuclear cells (PBMCs), obtained at new diagnosis, from a patient treated with antithyroid drugs. This chain joins TRBV20-1 and TRBJ2-7; weak D call: TRBD1 (6 bases). This TCR came from a man aged 18 to 35 with Graves disease. The CDR3 region is CSARADSVSSYEQYF. The DNA of the CDR3 is TGCAGTGCAAGGGCGGACAGCGTTAGCTCCTACGAGCAGTACTTC.